The TCR beta chain described here comes from a study of blood T cell repertoires in COVID-19. Study background: Both acute and convalescent COVID-19 samples were obtained from the United States, Italy and Spain. T cells, B-cell-depleted T cells, or PBMCs supplied cDNA or gDNA.

In the authors' workflow: The assay estimated nucleated cells by amplifying reference gene primers. Only in-frame clones appear in the TCRdb table, and some are missing; sequencing was by immunoSEQ multiplex PCR. D and trimming were read from the DNA, whereas the V and J calls and clone size are those reported in that table. The table has 24,000 or so clones, 80% to 90% seen once. This clonotype was sampled from an elderly woman with active or convalescent COVID-19. The sample comprised peripheral blood.

CDR3 amino acids: CAISESGSPGTQYF. The CDR3 DNA follows: TGTGCCATCAGTGAGTCGGGCTCCCCAGGTACGCAGTATTTT. The chain recombines TRBV10-3 with TRBJ2-3, with D hard to call. Germline V lookup: CDR1 ENHRY, CDR2 SYGVKD. The CDR3 spans 14 residues. Between the trimmed V and J ends, which lost 0 bases and 8 bases, there was a span of 12 bases.